This T cell receptor (beta chain) derives from a study of cytomegalovirus exposure and HLA in healthy donors. Study findings and constraints: Earlier findings revealed that most TCR beta V segments proved productive either about 87% or about 30% of the time. Cytomegalovirus-associated status was assigned to about 180 TCR beta chains. Indistinguishability led to the exclusion of some V segments, TRBV6-2 and TRBV6-3 included.

Vbeta (60) and Jbeta (13) primers were used in the PCR. The method was immunoSEQ multiplex PCR; TCRdb's version includes in-frame clones alone and lacks a portion of them. This sample yields around 130,000 clones, of which approximately 80% are seen a single time; roughly 1.9% belongs to the top ten. On this clone itself: Its specificity is not known.

CDR3 size: 14 residues. From germline, CDR1 is MNHEY and CDR2 SMNVEV (reference sequence). This rearrangement joins TRBV27 to TRBJ2-5, with 7 bases lining up with TRBD1. The end of the DNA aligns better with TRBJ2-7, so the J call may be wrong. This TCR came from a man in his forties or fifties in good health and CMV-seronegative. The sequenced material came from PBMCs. CDR3 nucleotides: TGTGCCAGCAGTTTATCCAGGGACAGCTACGAGCAGTACTTC. It specifies CASSLSRDSYEQYF.